One sample yielded the 16 T cell receptor beta chains listed below, sequenced in a study of T cells in Graves' hyperthyroidism and ophthalmopathy. Amplification of TCR beta CDR3 regions used RNA as the template. An initial round of RT-PCR targeting the TCR CDR3 relied on the HTBI primer set. Via MiXCR, TCRdb re-called the multiplex PCR reads, giving one row per CDR3 protein. The sample lists approximately 350,000 distinct CDR3 sequences, 13% to 15% occurring once. The specimen was blood. The receptor set was obtained from a woman aged 55-70 years with Graves' ophthalmopathy.

There are many counts of this clonotype. This chain uses TRBV7-2 with TRBJ2-3, with D possibly being TRBD2 (6 bases). V was trimmed by 5 bases and J by 6 bases, leaving 9 bases between them. Germline loops: CDR1 SGHTA, CDR2 FQGNSA. This CDR3 has 12 amino acids. Written as DNA, the CDR3 is TGTGCCAGCAGCCCCGGGAGTGATACGCAGTATTTT. It yields the protein CASSPGSDTQYF.

This clonotype was seen at least ten times. This chain joins TRBV20-1 and TRBJ2-5; 8 bases map to TRBD2. Germline CDR1 DFQATT, CDR2 SNEGSKA (reference sequence). The CDR3 loop spans 14 amino acids. With 3 bases clipped from V and 4 bases from J, the junction kept 7 bases outside the gene matches. CDR3 sequence (DNA): TGCAGTGCTAGTGGGAGCGGGAGAAGAGAGACCCAGTACTTC. Its protein product is CSASGSGRRETQYF.

V usage is TRBV18 and J usage is TRBJ1-1; D is ambiguous. This CDR3 has 13 amino acids. Trimming cost V 6 bases and J 4 bases, with 12 bases left between them. The V gene's germline CDR1 is KGHSH and CDR2 LQKENI. The DNA of the CDR3 is TGTGCCAGCTCCCGGCAGACTGGCACTGAAGCTTTCTTT. Translated: CASSRQTGTEAFF.

This clonotype has just a few counts. The chain combines TRBV6-1 with TRBJ1-5; the D is unclear. The germline gives CDR1 MNHNS, CDR2 SASEGT. The V and J ends lost 10 bases and 4 bases respectively, with 14 bases between them. The CDR3 extends over 13 amino acids. CDR3 sequence reads: CANGWGPNQPQHF. Here the CDR3 DNA reads TGTGCCAACGGATGGGGTCCGAATCAGCCCCAGCATTTT.

The gene calls are TRBV19 and TRBJ1-4; D gene unclear. The germline gives CDR1 LNHDA, CDR2 SQIVND (reference sequence). The CDR3 contains 14 residues. Trimming cost V 7 bases and J 0 bases, with 9 bases left between them. CDR3 nucleotide sequence: TGTGCCAGTAAAGGAGACCCAACTAATGAAAAACTGTTTTTT. Encoded protein: CASKGDPTNEKLFF. The variable domain in full, with the rest retrieved from reference TRBV19 and TRBJ1-4, is DGGITQSPKYLFRKEGQNVTLSCEQNLNHDAMYWYRQDPGQGLRLIYYSQIVNDFQKGDIAEGYSVSREKKESFPLTVTSAQKNPTAFYLCASKGDPTNEKLFFGSGTQLSVL.

This clonotype was counted between two and nine times. The chain is built from TRBV20-1 and TRBJ2-2; unclear D gene. This CDR3 contains 14 residues. V was trimmed by 6 bases and J by 0 bases, leaving 11 bases between them. Germline CDR1 is DFQATT and CDR2 is SNEGSKA (reference sequence). CDR3 region: CSAADRPNTGELFF. DNA of the CDR3: TGCAGTGCGGCGGACCGGCCGAACACCGGGGAGCTGTTTTTT.

This clonotype was seen at least ten times. The chain joins TRBV12-3 or TRBV12-4 to TRBJ2-3; 7 positions agree with TRBD2. V gave up 6 bases and J gave up 1 base; unmatched junction bases: 7. CDR3 length equals 15 residues. CDR3 protein: CASSDRDYRTDTQYF. The CDR3 DNA is TGTGCCAGCAGCGACCGGGACTACCGCACAGATACGCAGTATTTT.

V and J are TRBV28 and TRBJ2-1, with TRBD2 identical over 8 bases. There are 15 residues in the CDR3. After removal of 3 bases from V and 6 bases from J, the junction contained 7 bases not matched to a gene. CDR1 and CDR2 from the germline V gene are MDHEN and SYDVKM. In nucleotides, the CDR3 is TGTGCCAGCAGTTTTGGGGTCGGGAGGGGCAATGAGCAGTTCTTC. Protein: CASSFGVGRGNEQFF.

This clonotype has a handful of counts. The chain links TRBV6-2 or TRBV6-3 to TRBJ1-3; D possibly corresponds to TRBD1 (5 bases). From germline, CDR1 is MNHEY and CDR2 SVGEGT. V lost 0 bases, J lost 4 bases, and 13 bases lay in between. The CDR3 consists of 16 residues. As DNA, the CDR3 is TGTGCCAGCAGTTACTCGATAAGGGGACCGGGAAACACCATATATTTT. Encoded protein: CASSYSIRGPGNTIYF.

The chain couples TRBV15 to TRBJ2-1; TRBD2 aligns across 10 bases. Germline V gene sequence: CDR1 LNHNV, CDR2 YYDKDF (reference sequence). J was trimmed by 4 bases and V by 2 bases; bases with no gene match: 11. The CDR3 contains 18 residues. As DNA, the CDR3 is TGTGCCACCAGCAGACGAAGGCCTAGCGGGAGCTGGTACAATGAGCAGTTCTTC. Translating gives CATSRRRPSGSWYNEQFF.

This clonotype was counted at least ten times. The chain links TRBV7-3 to TRBJ2-7, with 8 bases fitting TRBD1. Trimming removed 2 bases from V and 1 base from J; junction bases left unmatched: 4. CDR1 SGHTA and CDR2 FQGTGA come from the germline V gene. CDR3 length equals 15 residues. CDR3 DNA: TGTGCCAGCAGCTTAGGGACAGGCCCGTCCTACGAGCAGTACTTC. Translation gives CASSLGTGPSYEQYF.

The sample holds many counts of this clonotype. The J gene is TRBJ2-1, the V gene TRBV5-1; the match to TRBD1 covers 10 bases. Germline CDR1 and CDR2: SGHRS and YFSETQ. Germline trimming cut 4 bases from V and 6 bases from J; bases unmatched to any gene: 7. The CDR3 covers 15 residues. Here the CDR3 DNA reads TGCGCCAGCAGCCTCGGGACAGGGGATGTCAATGAGCAGTTCTTC. It encodes CASSLGTGDVNEQFF.

The CDR3 sequence: CASSLMIGSAGELFF. CDR3 bases: TGTGCCAGCAGCTTAATGATAGGATCGGCCGGGGAGCTGTTTTTT. The chain couples TRBV7-7 to TRBJ2-2; D is undetermined. The germline gives CDR1 SSHAT, CDR2 FNYEAQ (reference sequence). Trimming cost V 2 bases and J 6 bases, with 13 bases left between them. This CDR3 is 15 amino acids long.

About this clonotype: A read error may be the cause here, since a much bigger clone is one base away. This rearrangement joins TRBV12-3 or TRBV12-4 to TRBJ1-2; TRBD1 matches 10 bases. This CDR3 region has 14 residues. The CDR3 nucleotides are TGTGCCAGCAGCACCCGACAGGGGGCATATGGCTACGCCTTC. This sequence encodes CASSTRQGAYGYAF.

This clonotype was seen only a few times. The chain is built from TRBV5-1 and TRBJ2-2; D is possibly TRBD1 (5 bases). V was clipped by 4 bases and J by 2 bases, with 12 bases between them. The germline CDR1 and CDR2 sequences are SGHRS and YFSETQ. The CDR3 is 15 amino acids. The CDR3 spells CASSLQGLNTGELFF. The CDR3 region has the DNA TGCGCCAGCAGCCTCCAGGGCCTTAACACCGGGGAGCTGTTTTTT.

This clonotype came up many times. The chain joins TRBV25-1 to TRBJ2-1; D remains ambiguous. V was trimmed by 4 bases and J by 6 bases, leaving 22 bases between them. Germline-derived CDR1 and CDR2 are MGHDK and SYGVNS. CDR3 length: 17 amino acids. This chain's CDR3 is CASSGPLSIVRLNEQFF. CDR3 in DNA: TGTGCCAGCAGTGGACCGCTCTCAATCGTTAGACTCAATGAGCAGTTCTTC.